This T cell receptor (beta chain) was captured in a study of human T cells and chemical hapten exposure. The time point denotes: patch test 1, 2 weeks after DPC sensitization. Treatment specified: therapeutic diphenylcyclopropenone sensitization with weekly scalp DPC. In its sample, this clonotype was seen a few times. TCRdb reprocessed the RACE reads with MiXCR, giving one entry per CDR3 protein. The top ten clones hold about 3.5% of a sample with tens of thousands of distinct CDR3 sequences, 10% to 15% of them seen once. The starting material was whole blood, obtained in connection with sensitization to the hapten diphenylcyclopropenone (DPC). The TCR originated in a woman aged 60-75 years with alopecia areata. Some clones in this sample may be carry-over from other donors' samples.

CDR3 amino acids: CASSTRDRVNEQYF. The CDR3 DNA reads as TGTGCCAGCAGTACTCGGGACAGGGTTAACGAGCAGTACTTC. The chain uses TRBV27 and TRBJ2-7, with 9 bases fitting TRBD1. CDR3 length equals 14 residues. From germline, CDR1 is MNHEY and CDR2 SMNVEV (reference sequence). Germline trimming cut 5 bases from V and 5 bases from J; bases unmatched to any gene: 7.